A single sample is the source of the 16 T cell receptor beta chains below, sequenced in a study of blood T cell repertoires in COVID-19. The protocol was immunoSEQ multiplex PCR, while the TCRdb copy is restricted to in-frame clones and leaves out a portion. The sample comprises 140,000 to 150,000 clones, more than 75% of which are singletons, and more than 4% rests with the top ten. The specimen sequenced was peripheral blood. The origin of the receptors is a woman in her forties or fifties with acute or convalescent COVID-19.

This chain uses TRBV7-3 with TRBJ2-2; a possible D gene is TRBD2 (6 bases). CDR3 size: 14 residues. The ends were cut back, 6 bases at V and 5 bases at J, with 13 bases in the middle. CDR1 and CDR2 from the germline V gene are SGHTA and FQGTGA. Written as DNA, the CDR3 is TGTGCCAGCAGTCCACTCGCGGGGACCGGGGAGCTGTTTTTT. It codes for CASSPLAGTGELFF.

The chain couples TRBV7-2 to TRBJ2-3, with D possibly being TRBD2 (5 bases). The CDR3 totals 12 residues. Trimming took off 4 bases at V and 8 bases at J, with 10 bases between the two ends. Germline CDR1 reads SGHTA; CDR2 reads FQGNSA. CDR3 sequence reads: CASSSVEGTQYF. CDR3 DNA sequence: TGTGCCAGCAGCTCCGTAGAGGGTACGCAGTATTTT.

This clone showed up just a few times. V and J are TRBV5-1 and TRBJ1-1; no firm D call. The V end was cut by 5 bases, the J end by 0 bases, with 8 bases between. The CDR3 is made up of 13 amino acids. Germline CDR1 is SGHRS and CDR2 is YFSETQ. CDR3 sequence: CASSSLLNTEAFF. The CDR3 DNA sequence: TGCGCCAGCAGTTCCCTACTGAACACTGAAGCTTTCTTT.

This clone was recorded once. The gene calls are TRBV9 and TRBJ2-1, with 8 bases fitting TRBD2. J gave up 0 bases and V 3 bases, and 8 bases lay outside the gene matches. The CDR3 is made up of 17 amino acids. CDR1 is SGDLS and CDR2 is YYNGEE in the germline V gene. The CDR3 nucleotides read TGTGCCAGCAGCGCGGGTCCGGGGGGGAGCTCCTACAATGAGCAGTTCTTC. Translated: CASSAGPGGSSYNEQFF.

This chain joins TRBV6-2 or TRBV6-3 and TRBJ1-5; tentative D call: TRBD1 (5 bases). The CDR3 loop spans 19 amino acids. Trimming cost V 4 bases and J 0 bases, with 22 bases left between them. The germline CDR1 and CDR2 sequences are MNHEY and SVGEGT. This CDR3 is CASSSQGVQRGYSNQPQHF. In DNA form, the CDR3 reads TGTGCCAGCAGTTCTCAAGGAGTTCAAAGGGGCTATAGCAATCAGCCCCAGCATTTT.

CDR3 in DNA: TGTGCCAGCAGCACCCGACCGGGACAGGGAATAAATCAGCCCCAGCATTTT. It encodes CASSTRPGQGINQPQHF. The genes are TRBV21-1 and TRBJ1-5; TRBD1 reflects the table's D call only, with no check against the DNA. TRBV21-1 is deemed a pseudogene. The CDR3 runs 17 residues.

J is TRBJ2-6 and V is TRBV19; D perhaps matches TRBD1 (6 bases). The CDR3 has 18 amino acids. In germline, CDR1 is LNHDA, CDR2 SQIVND (reference sequence). Trimming removed 6 bases from V and 0 bases from J, with 18 bases in between. As DNA, the CDR3 is TGTGCCAGTAGACCTTACAGGGAAATAGACTCTGGGGCCAACGTCCTGACTTTC. Its protein product is CASRPYREIDSGANVLTF.

The CDR3 DNA sequence: TGTGCCAGCCGGGCGGGGTGGAACACTGAAGCTTTCTTT. This gives the protein CASRAGWNTEAFF. V gene TRBV6-6 combines with J gene TRBJ1-1; D is ambiguous. CDR3 length: 13 residues. Germline CDR1 and CDR2: MNHNY and SVGAGI (reference sequence). V lost 8 bases and J 1 base, leaving 11 bases between the germline ends.

The chain combines TRBV14 with TRBJ2-2; no definite D call. Germline V CDR1 and CDR2: SGHDN, FVKESK. The CDR3 runs 13 residues. Trimming took off 4 bases at V and 3 bases at J, with 6 bases between the two ends. The CDR3: CASSPTDTGELFF. CDR3 sequence (DNA): TGTGCCAGCAGCCCAACAGACACCGGGGAGCTGTTTTTT.

This chain joins TRBV4-2 and TRBJ2-1; 9 bases map to TRBD1. Unmatched junction bases numbered 15, after V lost 4 bases and J lost 8 bases. The CDR3 runs 17 residues. Germline CDR1 LGHNA, CDR2 YNFKEQ. In nucleotides, the CDR3 is TGTGCCAGCAGCCGCACGCGAACGGGACAGGGCGATGATGAGCAGTTCTTC. The encoded protein is CASSRTRTGQGDDEQFF.

J is TRBJ1-3 and V is TRBV5-1; 9 bases are shared with TRBD1. Germline CDR1 SGHRS, CDR2 YFSETQ. With V trimmed by 4 bases and J by 4 bases, 9 bases remained unmatched. There are 16 residues in the CDR3. CDR3 residues: CASSLPGQGGGNTIYF. CDR3 DNA sequence: TGCGCCAGCAGCCTTCCGGGACAGGGAGGGGGAAACACCATATATTTT. The full variable domain, rest sourced from reference TRBV5-1 and TRBJ1-3, is KAGVTQTPRYLIKTRGQQVTLSCSPISGHRSVSWYQQTPGQGLQFLFEYFSETQRNKGNFPGRFSGRQFSNSRSEMNVSTLELGDSALYLCASSLPGQGGGNTIYFGEGSWLTVV.

The chain joins TRBV30 to TRBJ1-1; perhaps TRBD1 as D (5 bases). The CDR3 extends over 14 amino acids. Trimming cost V 5 bases and J 2 bases, with 15 bases left between them. Germline V lookup: CDR1 GTSNPN, CDR2 SVGIG (reference sequence). The CDR3 DNA follows: TGTGCCTGGGGACCGCGGGGGTTTAACACTGAAGCTTTCTTT. It specifies CAWGPRGFNTEAFF.

This clone occurred once. This chain uses TRBV15 with TRBJ1-5; the D gene is possibly TRBD1 (5 bases). This CDR3 has 15 amino acids. Germline values: CDR1 LNHNV, CDR2 YYDKDF (reference sequence). V lost 0 bases to trimming and J lost 7 bases, with 13 bases between them. The CDR3 DNA sequence: TGTGCCACCAGCAGAGAGCCGGGGGTCGAGCAGCCCCAGCATTTT. Translating it yields CATSREPGVEQPQHF.

This chain's CDR3 is CASSFARDRFYEQYF. Written as DNA, the CDR3 is TGTGCCAGCAGCTTCGCCCGGGACAGGTTCTACGAGCAGTACTTC. The V call is TRBV7-6, the J call TRBJ2-7; 8 bases agree with TRBD1. V lost 3 bases, J lost 3 bases, and 7 bases stayed unmatched. The CDR3 totals 15 residues. The germline V gene encodes CDR1 SGHVS and CDR2 FNYEAQ.

The chain is built from TRBV14 and TRBJ1-2; D gene uncertain. Germline V gene sequence: CDR1 SGHDN, CDR2 FVKESK. The germline V and J ends were trimmed by 2 bases and 8 bases, with 12 bases remaining between them. The length of the CDR3 is 13 residues. CDR3 nucleotide sequence: TGTGCCAGCAGCCAAAGCATAGGGAGGGGCTACACCTTC. Translated: CASSQSIGRGYTF.

A few counts support this clone. V is TRBV4-3 and J is TRBJ2-3, with TRBD2 identical over 7 bases. Germline CDR1 reads LGHNA; CDR2 reads YSLEER. Germline trimming cut 3 bases from V and 1 base from J; bases unmatched to any gene: 10. The CDR3 is made up of 17 amino acids. The CDR3 DNA follows: TGCGCCAGCAGCCAGGCTACGACTAGCCGGGGCACAGATACGCAGTATTTT. Translated, it gives CASSQATTSRGTDTQYF.